The clone carrying this T cell receptor beta chain was counted a single time. Its antigen is currently unknown. CD45RO-negative cells were positively selected for CCR7, leaving out terminally differentiated effector memory CD45RA+ cells. The authors ran the assay at deep level. Sequenced by immunoSEQ multiplex PCR; TCRdb stores in-frame clones only, minus some. In the table there are 2 million to 2.5 million clones, approximately 94% of which are singletons. These data come from a study of shared clonotypes between healthy human individuals. On the study more broadly: Each donor's CD8 memory used one plate, CD8 naive two, each CD4 subset three.

Study conclusions and caveats: Naive subsets generally had larger estimated richness than memory subsets.

The CDR3 runs to 12 residues. The germline V gene encodes CDR1 SGHDT and CDR2 YYEEEE. V lost 4 bases, J lost 15 bases, and 17 bases lay in between. The sequence derives from a young man in good health. Some clones in this sample may be carry-over from other donors' samples. Input material: naive CD8+ T cells from PBMCs. The rearrangement joins TRBV5-6 to TRBJ2-1, with D tentatively TRBD2 (5 bases). The CDR3 protein is CASSLGIREGFF. The CDR3 DNA reads TGTGCCAGCAGCCTAGGTATCCGGGAAGGGTTCTTC.